The clone carrying this TCR beta chain was found many times. TCRdb re-derived calls from the 5' RACE reads in MiXCR, one entry per CDR3 protein. The sample records nearly 80,000 distinct CDR3 sequences, 10% to 15% being singletons. The CDR3 loop spans 13 amino acids. The V end was cut by 6 bases, the J end by 4 bases, with 13 bases between. Germline V gene data show CDR1 as MNHNY and CDR2 as SVGAGI (reference sequence). The sample originates from a study of early T cells in non-severe SARS-CoV-2 infection. The V call is TRBV6-6, the J call TRBJ2-7; a possible D gene is TRBD1 (5 bases). The sample was whole blood. The TCR comes from an adult who was a healthcare worker with PCR-confirmed SARS-CoV-2 infection or an uninfected control (not recorded which). The CDR3 spells CASRPPAGYEQYF. CDR3 DNA sequence: TGTGCCAGCAGACCCCCGGCAGGGTACGAGCAGTACTTC.